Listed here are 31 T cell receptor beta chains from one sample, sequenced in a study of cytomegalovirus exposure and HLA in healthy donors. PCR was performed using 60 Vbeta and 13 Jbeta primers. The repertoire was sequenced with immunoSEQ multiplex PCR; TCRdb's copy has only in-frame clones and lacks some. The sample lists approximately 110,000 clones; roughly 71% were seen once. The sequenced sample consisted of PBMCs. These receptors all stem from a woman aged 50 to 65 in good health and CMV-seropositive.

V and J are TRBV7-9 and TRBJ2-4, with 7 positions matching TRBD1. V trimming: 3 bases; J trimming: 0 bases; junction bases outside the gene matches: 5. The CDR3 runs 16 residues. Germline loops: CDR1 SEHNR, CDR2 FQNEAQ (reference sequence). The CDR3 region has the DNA TGTGCCAGCAGCTTGGGACAGACACTAGCCAAAAACATTCAGTACTTC. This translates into CASSLGQTLAKNIQYF.

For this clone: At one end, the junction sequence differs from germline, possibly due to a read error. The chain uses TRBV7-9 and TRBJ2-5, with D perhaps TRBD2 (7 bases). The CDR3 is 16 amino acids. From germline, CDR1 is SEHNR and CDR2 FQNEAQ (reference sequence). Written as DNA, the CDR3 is TGTTCCAGCAGCTTAGCCGCCCCGGGGGGCACTGAGACCCAGTACTTC. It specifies CSSSLAAPGGTETQYF.

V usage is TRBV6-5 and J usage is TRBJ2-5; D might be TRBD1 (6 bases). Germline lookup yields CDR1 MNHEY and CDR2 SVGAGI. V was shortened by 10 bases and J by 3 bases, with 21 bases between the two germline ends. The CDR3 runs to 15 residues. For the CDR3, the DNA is TGTGCCACTACCACCCCCCGGGACAAAAAAGAGACCCAGTACTTC. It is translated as CATTTPRDKKETQYF.

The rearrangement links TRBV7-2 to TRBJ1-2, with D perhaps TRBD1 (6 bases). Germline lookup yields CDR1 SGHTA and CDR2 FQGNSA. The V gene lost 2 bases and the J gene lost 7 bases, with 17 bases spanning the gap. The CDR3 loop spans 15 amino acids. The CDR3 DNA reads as TGTGCCAGCAGCTTAAGGTATTTGGACAGTGCTGGCTACACCTTC. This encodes CASSLRYLDSAGYTF.

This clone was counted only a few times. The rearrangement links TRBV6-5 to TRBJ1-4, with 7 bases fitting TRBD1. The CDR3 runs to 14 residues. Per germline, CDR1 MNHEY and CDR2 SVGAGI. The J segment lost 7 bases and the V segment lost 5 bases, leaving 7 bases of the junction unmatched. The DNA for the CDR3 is TGTGCCAGCAGTGAAGACAGGGCTACTGAAAAACTGTTTTTT. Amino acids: CASSEDRATEKLFF.

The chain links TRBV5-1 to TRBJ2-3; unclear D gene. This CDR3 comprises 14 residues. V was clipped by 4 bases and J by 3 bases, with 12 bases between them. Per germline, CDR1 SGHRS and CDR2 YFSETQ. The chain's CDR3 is CASSPSTWTDTQYF. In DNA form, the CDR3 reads TGCGCCAGCAGCCCTAGTACATGGACAGATACGCAGTATTTT.

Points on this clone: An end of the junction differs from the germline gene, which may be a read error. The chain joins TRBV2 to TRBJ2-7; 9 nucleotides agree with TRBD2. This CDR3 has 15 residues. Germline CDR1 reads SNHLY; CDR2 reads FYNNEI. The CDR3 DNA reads TGTGCCGGCAGGTTGCGTCTAGCGGGGTTCCACGAGCAGTACTTC. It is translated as CAGRLRLAGFHEQYF.

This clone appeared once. CDR3 coding DNA: TGTGCCAGCAGCAGGGGACAGGGGGTCGGAGATACGCAGTATTTT. Its translation: CASSRGQGVGDTQYF. This rearrangement joins TRBV7-9 to TRBJ2-3; the match to TRBD1 covers 11 bases. CDR3 length: 15 amino acids. V was pared by 5 bases and J by 5 bases, with 6 bases of the junction left unmatched. The V gene's germline CDR1 is SEHNR and CDR2 FQNEAQ (reference sequence).

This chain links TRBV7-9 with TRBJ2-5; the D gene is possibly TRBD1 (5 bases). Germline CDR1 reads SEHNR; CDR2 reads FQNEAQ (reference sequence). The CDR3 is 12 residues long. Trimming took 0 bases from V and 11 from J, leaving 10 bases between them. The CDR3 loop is CASSLAGPEQYF. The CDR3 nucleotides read TGTGCCAGCAGCTTAGCGGGGCCGGAGCAGTACTTC. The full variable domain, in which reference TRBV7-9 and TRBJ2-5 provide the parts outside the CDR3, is DTGVSQNPRHKITKRGQNVTFRCDPISEHNRLYWYRQTLGQGPEFLTYFQNEAQLEKSRLLSDRFSAERPKGSFSTLEIQRTEQGDSAMYLCASSLAGPEQYFGPGTRLLVL.

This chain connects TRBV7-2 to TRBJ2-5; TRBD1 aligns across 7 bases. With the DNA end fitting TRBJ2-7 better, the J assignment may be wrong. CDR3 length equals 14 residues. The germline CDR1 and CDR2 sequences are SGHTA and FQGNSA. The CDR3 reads CASSSGQTPYEQYF. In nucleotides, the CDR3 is TGTGCCAGCAGCTCGGGACAGACTCCCTACGAGCAGTACTTC.

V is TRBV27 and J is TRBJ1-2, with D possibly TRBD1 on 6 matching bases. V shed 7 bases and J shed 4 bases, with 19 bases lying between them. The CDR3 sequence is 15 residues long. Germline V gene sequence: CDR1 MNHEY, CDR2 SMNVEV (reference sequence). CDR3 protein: CASTPSPGQVYGYTF. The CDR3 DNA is TGTGCCAGCACCCCATCGCCGGGACAAGTCTATGGCTACACCTTC.

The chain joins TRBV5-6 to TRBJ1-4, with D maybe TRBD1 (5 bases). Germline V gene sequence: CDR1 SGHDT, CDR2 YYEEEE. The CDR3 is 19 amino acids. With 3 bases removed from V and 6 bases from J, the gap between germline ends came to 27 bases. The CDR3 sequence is CASSYGGVRRLWSDEKLFF. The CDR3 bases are TGTGCCAGCAGCTACGGAGGGGTCCGGAGGCTCTGGTCGGATGAAAAACTGTTTTTT.

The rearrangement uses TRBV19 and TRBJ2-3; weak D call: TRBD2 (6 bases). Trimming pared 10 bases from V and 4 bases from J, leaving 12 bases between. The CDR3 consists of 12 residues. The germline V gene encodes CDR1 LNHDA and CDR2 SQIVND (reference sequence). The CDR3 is CATGDFADTQYF. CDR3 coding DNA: TGTGCCACCGGGGACTTTGCAGATACGCAGTATTTT.

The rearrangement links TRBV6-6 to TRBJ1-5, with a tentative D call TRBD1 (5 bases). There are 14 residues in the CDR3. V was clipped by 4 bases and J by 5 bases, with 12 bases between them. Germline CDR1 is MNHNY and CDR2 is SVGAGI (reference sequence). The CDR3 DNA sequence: TGTGCCAGCAGTTCCCTTTGGGGCGATCAGCCCCAGCATTTT. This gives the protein CASSSLWGDQPQHF.

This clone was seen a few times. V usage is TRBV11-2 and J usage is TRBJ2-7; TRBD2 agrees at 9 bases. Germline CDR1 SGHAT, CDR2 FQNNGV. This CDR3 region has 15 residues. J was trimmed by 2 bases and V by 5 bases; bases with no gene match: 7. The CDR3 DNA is TGTGCCAGCAGCCTAACTAGCGGGCAAACCTACGAGCAGTACTTC. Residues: CASSLTSGQTYEQYF.

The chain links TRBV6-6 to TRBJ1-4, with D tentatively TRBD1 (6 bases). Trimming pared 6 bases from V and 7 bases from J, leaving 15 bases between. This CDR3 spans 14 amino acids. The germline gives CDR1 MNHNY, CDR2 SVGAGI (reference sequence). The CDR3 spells CASREPGHVEKLFF. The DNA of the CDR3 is TGTGCCAGCAGAGAACCGGGACACGTTGAAAAACTGTTTTTT.

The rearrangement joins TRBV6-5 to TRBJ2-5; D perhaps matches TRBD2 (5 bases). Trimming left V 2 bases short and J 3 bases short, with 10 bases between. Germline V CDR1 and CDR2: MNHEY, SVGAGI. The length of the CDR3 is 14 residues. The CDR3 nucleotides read TGTGCCAGCAGTTACGGACGGGATAAAGAGACCCAGTACTTC. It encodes CASSYGRDKETQYF.

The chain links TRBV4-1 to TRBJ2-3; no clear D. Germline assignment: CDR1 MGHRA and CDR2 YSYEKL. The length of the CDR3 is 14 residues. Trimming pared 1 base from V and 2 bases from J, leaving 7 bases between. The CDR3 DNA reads TGCGCCAGCAGCCAAGCCAGGAACACAGATACGCAGTATTTT. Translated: CASSQARNTDTQYF.

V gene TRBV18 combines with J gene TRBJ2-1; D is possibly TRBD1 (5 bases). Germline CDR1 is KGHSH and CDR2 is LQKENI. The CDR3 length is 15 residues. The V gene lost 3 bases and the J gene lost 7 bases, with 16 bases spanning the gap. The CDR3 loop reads CASSPPAQGSNEQFF. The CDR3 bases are TGTGCCAGCTCACCTCCAGCGCAGGGTTCAAATGAGCAGTTCTTC.

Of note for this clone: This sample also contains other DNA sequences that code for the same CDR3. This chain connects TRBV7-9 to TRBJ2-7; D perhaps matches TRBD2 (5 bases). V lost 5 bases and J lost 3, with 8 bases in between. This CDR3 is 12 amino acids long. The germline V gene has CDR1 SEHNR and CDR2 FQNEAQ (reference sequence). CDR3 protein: CASSLTNYEQYF. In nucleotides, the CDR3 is TGTGCCAGCAGCCTGACTAACTACGAGCAGTACTTC. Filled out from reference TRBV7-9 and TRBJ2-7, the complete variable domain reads DTGVSQNPRHKITKRGQNVTFRCDPISEHNRLYWYRQTLGQGPEFLTYFQNEAQLEKSRLLSDRFSAERPKGSFSTLEIQRTEQGDSAMYLCASSLTNYEQYFGPGTRLTVT.

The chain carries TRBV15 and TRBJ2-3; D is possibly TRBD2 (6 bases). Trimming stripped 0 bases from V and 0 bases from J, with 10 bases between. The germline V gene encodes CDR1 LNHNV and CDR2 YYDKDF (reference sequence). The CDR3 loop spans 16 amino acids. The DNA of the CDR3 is TGTGCCACCAGCAGAGATGTCCTAGCGAGCACAGATACGCAGTATTTT. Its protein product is CATSRDVLASTDTQYF. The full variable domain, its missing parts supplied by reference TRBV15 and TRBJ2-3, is DAMVIQNPRYQVTQFGKPVTLSCSQTLNHNVMYWYQQKSSQAPKLLFHYYDKDFNNEADTPDNFQSRRPNTSFCFLDIRSPGLGDTAMYLCATSRDVLASTDTQYFGPGTRLTVL.

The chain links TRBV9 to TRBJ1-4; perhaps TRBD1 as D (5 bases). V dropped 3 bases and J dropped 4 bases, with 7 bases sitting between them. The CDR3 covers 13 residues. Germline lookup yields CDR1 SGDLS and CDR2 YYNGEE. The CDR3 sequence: CASSGGGNEKLFF. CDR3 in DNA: TGTGCCAGCAGCGGGGGGGGTAATGAAAAACTGTTTTTT.

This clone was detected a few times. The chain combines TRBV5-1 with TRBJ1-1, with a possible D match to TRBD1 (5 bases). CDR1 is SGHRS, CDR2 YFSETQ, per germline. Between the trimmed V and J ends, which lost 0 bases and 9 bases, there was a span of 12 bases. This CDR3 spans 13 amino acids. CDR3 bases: TGCGCCAGCAGCTTGGGGGGGGAGAATCAAGCTTTCTTT. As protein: CASSLGGENQAFF.

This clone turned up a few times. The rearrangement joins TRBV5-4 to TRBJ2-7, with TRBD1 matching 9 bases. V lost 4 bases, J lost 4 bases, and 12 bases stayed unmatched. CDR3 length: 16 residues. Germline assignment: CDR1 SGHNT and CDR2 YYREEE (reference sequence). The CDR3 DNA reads TGTGCCAGCAGCACCTCCGGGACAGGGCTTTTATACGAGCAGTACTTC. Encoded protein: CASSTSGTGLLYEQYF.

The CDR3 protein is CASSPKDRISYEQYF. Here the CDR3 DNA reads TGTGCCAGCAGCCCAAAGGACAGGATCTCCTACGAGCAGTACTTC. This chain links TRBV7-9 with TRBJ2-7; 7 positions agree with TRBD1. Germline V gene sequence: CDR1 SEHNR, CDR2 FQNEAQ (reference sequence). The CDR3 is made up of 15 amino acids. After removal of 5 bases from V and 0 bases from J, the junction contained 7 bases not matched to a gene.

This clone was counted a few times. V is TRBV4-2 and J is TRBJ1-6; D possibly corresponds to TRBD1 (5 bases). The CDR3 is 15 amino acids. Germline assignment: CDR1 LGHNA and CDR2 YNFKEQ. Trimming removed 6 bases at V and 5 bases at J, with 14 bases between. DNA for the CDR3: TGTGCCAGCAGGACACAGGACACAGATAATTCACCCCTCCACTTT. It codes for CASRTQDTDNSPLHF.

CDR3 in amino acids: CASSRNPLAGGGDTQYF. The CDR3 DNA reads TGTGCCAGCAGCCGGAACCCACTAGCGGGGGGGGGCGATACGCAGTATTTT. The chain uses TRBV5-5 and TRBJ2-3; 13 bases are a match to TRBD2. Germline V CDR1 and CDR2: SGHKS, YYEKEE (reference sequence). Losses at the gene ends were 4 bases for V and 6 bases for J; bases not matched to a gene: 11. The CDR3 consists of 17 residues.

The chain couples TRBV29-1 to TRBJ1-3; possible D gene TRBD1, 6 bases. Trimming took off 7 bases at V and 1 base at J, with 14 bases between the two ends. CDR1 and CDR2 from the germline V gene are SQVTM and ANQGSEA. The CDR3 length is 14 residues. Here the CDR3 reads CSATGLSSGNTIYF. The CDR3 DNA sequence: TGCAGCGCTACAGGGCTTTCGTCTGGAAACACCATATATTTT.

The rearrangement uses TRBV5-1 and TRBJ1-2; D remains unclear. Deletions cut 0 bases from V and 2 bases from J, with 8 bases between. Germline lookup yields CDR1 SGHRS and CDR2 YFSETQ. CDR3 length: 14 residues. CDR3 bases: TGCGCCAGCAGCTTGGTGCCCAGGAACTATGGCTACACCTTC. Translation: CASSLVPRNYGYTF.

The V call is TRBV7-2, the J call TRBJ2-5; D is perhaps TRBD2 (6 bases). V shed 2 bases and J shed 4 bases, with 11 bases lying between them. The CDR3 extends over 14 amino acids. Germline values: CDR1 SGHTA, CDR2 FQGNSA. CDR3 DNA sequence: TGTGCCAGCAGCTTATCCGGGACTCGAGAGACCCAGTACTTC. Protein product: CASSLSGTRETQYF.

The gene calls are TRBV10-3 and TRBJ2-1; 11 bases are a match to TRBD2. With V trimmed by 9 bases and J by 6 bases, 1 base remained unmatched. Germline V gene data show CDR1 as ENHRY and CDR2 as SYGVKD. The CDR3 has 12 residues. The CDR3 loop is CAIGTSGNEQFF. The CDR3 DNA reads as TGTGCCATAGGGACTAGCGGCAATGAGCAGTTCTTC.